This T cell receptor (beta chain) was captured in a study of T cell responses to AZD1222 COVID-19 vaccine. Study-level results: The study identified only 6 or 7 AZD1222 recipients as seropositive at baseline. Donors were mostly white British, more females; clonal diversity possibly underestimated.

After removal of 0 bases from V and 4 bases from J, the junction contained 3 bases not matched to a gene. This CDR3 is built from 15 residues. From germline, CDR1 is SGHRS and CDR2 YFSETQ. Measured with immunoSEQ multiplex PCR; TCRdb has only the in-frame clones, and not every one. Of roughly 140,000 clones listed, roughly 91% are singletons. On this clone: Its antigen is not known.

The input for sequencing was peripheral blood, taken on day 0 of AZD1222 vaccination. The sequence was obtained from an adult in good health. V usage is TRBV5-1 and J usage is TRBJ2-5; TRBD1 agrees at 10 bases. The chain's CDR3 is CASSLGQGASETQYF. The CDR3 nucleotides read TGCGCCAGCAGCTTGGGACAGGGGGCATCAGAGACCCAGTACTTC.